Here is one T cell receptor beta chain with its context. This sample was taken from a study of blood T cell repertoires in COVID-19. Whole-study context: Material from acute and convalescent COVID-19 was sourced from the United States, Italy and Spain. Sources were T cells, B-cell-depleted T cells, or PBMCs; the material itself was cDNA or gDNA.

Original processing methods: Amplification of reference gene primers provided the estimated nucleated cell counts. The method was immunoSEQ multiplex PCR; TCRdb's version includes in-frame clones alone and lacks a portion of them. V, J and clone size reflect that table, while D and trimming were determined from the DNA. The sample shows about 200,000 clones, 70% to 90% of them seen only once. This CDR3 contains 14 residues. Germline CDR1 and CDR2: MRHNA and SNTAGT. Trimming took off 4 bases at V and 2 bases at J, with 10 bases between the two ends. Sequencing was done on a sample of peripheral blood. This receptor was obtained from a woman between 40 and 50 years old who had recovered from COVID-19. The chain joins TRBV6-4 to TRBJ2-3, with TRBD1 as a possible D gene (5 bases). The CDR3 region is CASSVSGSTDTQYF. DNA of the CDR3: TGTGCCAGCAGTGTGTCAGGGTCCACAGATACGCAGTATTTT.